This record looks at one T cell receptor beta chain sequence and its context. Its target is unknown. Combining a sample-barcoded 5' primer with a J-beta primer mix, a second PCR ran for about 7 to 11 cycles. TCRdb redid the calling of the 5' RACE reads with MiXCR, one entry per CDR3 protein. Among around 2 million distinct CDR3 sequences, about two fifths were seen once, and the ten largest hold roughly 23%. Germline V lookup: CDR1 MGHRA, CDR2 YSYEKL. This CDR3 is 15 amino acids long. Between the trimmed V and J ends, which lost 0 bases and 9 bases, there was a span of 17 bases. This entry comes from a study of blood T cells in healthy people across ages. Whole-study results and caveats: Conclusively comparing naive with antigen-experienced cells was impossible with unsorted PBMCs. Per million T cells, TCR beta diversity dropped about linearly as age rose. CMV infection status of these donors was not known. Naive CD4+ cell counts and diversity both ran higher in long-lived than in aged donors.

The V gene is TRBV4-1, the J gene TRBJ1-1, with D possibly matching TRBD1 (5 bases). Sequenced material: blood. The sequence was collected from a human donor in good health. The CDR3, as DNA: TGCGCCAGCAGCCAAGATGGGGGAGAACGAACCAAAGCTTTCTTT. Translating gives CASSQDGGERTKAFF.